This entry features one T cell receptor beta chain sequence. Its antigen is currently unknown. Generated by immunoSEQ multiplex PCR, the TCRdb table keeps only in-frame clones and is missing some. The table has approximately 140,000 clones, 80% to 95% seen once. This sample is drawn from a study of T cell responses to AZD1222 COVID-19 vaccine. Study-wide results and limits: Scientists sampled the repertoires only once the peak T cell response had passed. Two AZD1222 doses significantly raised spike-specific TCR breadth and depth over controls.

Germline V gives CDR1 SQVTM, CDR2 ANQGSEA. The length of the CDR3 is 15 residues. Trimming stripped 6 bases from V and 0 bases from J, with 14 bases between. Sequences were derived from peripheral blood, sampled 28 days after the second AZD1222 dose. The V gene is TRBV29-1, the J gene TRBJ1-4, with D possibly TRBD1 on 5 matching bases. The receptor was derived from an adult who received the AZD1222 COVID-19 vaccine. This chain's CDR3 is CSVRDLAATNEKLFF. The CDR3 DNA reads TGCAGCGTACGGGACCTCGCCGCAACTAATGAAAAACTGTTTTTT.